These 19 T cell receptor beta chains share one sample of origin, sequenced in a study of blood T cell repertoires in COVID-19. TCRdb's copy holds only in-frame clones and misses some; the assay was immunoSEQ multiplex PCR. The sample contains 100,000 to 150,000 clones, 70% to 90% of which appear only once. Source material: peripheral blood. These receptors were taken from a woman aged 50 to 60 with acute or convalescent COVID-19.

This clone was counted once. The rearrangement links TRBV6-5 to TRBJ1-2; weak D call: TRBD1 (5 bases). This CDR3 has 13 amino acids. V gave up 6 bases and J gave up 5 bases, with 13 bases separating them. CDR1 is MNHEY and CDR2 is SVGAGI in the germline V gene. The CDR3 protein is CASSLGDRYGYTF. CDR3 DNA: TGTGCCAGCAGCCTAGGGGATCGTTATGGCTACACCTTC.

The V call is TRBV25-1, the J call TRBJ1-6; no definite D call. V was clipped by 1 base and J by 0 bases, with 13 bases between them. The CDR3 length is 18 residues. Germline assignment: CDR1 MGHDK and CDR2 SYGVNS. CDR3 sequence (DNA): TGTGCCAGCAGTGAATTTTCCCAGGCCAGCTCCTATAATTCACCCCTCCACTTT. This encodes CASSEFSQASSYNSPLHF.

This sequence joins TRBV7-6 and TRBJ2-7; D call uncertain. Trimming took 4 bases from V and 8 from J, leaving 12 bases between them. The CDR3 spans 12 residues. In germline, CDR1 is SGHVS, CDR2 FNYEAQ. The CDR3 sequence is CASSSTPFQQYF. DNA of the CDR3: TGTGCCAGCAGCTCTACCCCGTTTCAGCAGTACTTC.

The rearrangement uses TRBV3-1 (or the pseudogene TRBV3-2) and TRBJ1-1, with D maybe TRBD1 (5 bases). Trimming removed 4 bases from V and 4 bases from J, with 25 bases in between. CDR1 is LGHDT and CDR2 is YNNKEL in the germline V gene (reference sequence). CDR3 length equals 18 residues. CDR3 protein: CASSRSPGLPGEGTEAFF. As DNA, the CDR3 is TGTGCCAGCAGCCGATCCCCGGGACTACCGGGGGAAGGCACTGAAGCTTTCTTT.

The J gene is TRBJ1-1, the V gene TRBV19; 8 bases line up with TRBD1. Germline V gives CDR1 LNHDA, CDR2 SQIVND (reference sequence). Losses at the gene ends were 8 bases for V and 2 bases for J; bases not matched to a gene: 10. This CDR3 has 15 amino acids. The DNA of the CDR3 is TGTGCCAGTTCGGACAGGGCGAAAACCAACACTGAAGCTTTCTTT. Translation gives CASSDRAKTNTEAFF.

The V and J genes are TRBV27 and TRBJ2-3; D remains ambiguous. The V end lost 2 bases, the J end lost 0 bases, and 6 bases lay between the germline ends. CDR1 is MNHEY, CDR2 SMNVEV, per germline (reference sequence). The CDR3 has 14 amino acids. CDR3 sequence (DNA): TGTGCCAGCAGTTTAAGCGTCAGCACAGATACGCAGTATTTT. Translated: CASSLSVSTDTQYF.

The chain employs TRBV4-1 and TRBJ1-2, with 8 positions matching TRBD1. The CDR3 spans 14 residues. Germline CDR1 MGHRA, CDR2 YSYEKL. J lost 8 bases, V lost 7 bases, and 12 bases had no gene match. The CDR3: CASTHPGQGTGYTF. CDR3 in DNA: TGCGCCAGCACCCACCCCGGACAGGGTACGGGCTACACCTTC.

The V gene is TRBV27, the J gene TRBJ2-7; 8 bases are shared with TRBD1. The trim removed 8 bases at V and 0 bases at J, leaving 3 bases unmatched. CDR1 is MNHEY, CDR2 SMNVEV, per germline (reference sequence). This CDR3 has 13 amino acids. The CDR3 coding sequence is TGTGCCAGCGGGACAGGACCCTCCTACGAGCAGTACTTC. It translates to CASGTGPSYEQYF.

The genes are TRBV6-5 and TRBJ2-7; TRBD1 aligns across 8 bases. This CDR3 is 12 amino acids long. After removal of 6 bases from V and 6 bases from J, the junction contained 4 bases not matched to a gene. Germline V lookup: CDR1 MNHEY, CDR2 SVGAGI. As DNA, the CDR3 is TGTGCCAGCAGCGCACAGGGGGGCGAGCAGTACTTC. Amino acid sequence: CASSAQGGEQYF.

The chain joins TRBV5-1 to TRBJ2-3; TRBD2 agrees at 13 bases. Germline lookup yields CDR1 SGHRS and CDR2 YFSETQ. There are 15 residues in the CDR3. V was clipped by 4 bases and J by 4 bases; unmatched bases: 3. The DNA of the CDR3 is TGCGCCAGCAGCCTAGGGACTAGCGGGGCAGATACGCAGTATTTT. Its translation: CASSLGTSGADTQYF.

CDR3 coding DNA: TGTGCCTGGAGTGAAGAGGGTAGGGAAGATACGCAGTATTTT. It translates to CAWSEEGREDTQYF. The chain employs TRBV30 and TRBJ2-3, with D possibly being TRBD2 (5 bases). Germline loops: CDR1 GTSNPN, CDR2 SVGIG (reference sequence). This CDR3 is built from 14 residues. Trimming removed 1 base from V and 5 bases from J, with 13 bases in between.

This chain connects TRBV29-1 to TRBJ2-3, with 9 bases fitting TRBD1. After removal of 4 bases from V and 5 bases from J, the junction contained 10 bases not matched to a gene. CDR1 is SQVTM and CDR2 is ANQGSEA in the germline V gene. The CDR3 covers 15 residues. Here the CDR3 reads CSVGLRGQGIDTQYF. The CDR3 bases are TGCAGCGTTGGCCTCCGGGGACAGGGAATAGATACGCAGTATTTT.

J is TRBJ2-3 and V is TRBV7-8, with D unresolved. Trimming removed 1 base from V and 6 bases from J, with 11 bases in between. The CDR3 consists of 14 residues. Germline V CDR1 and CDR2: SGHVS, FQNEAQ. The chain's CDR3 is CASSLVGSQDTQYF. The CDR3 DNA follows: TGTGCCAGCAGCTTAGTTGGTTCGCAGGATACGCAGTATTTT.

The CDR3 nucleotides read TGTGCCAGCATGGGAGAGGGGGCTAACACCGGGGAGCTGTTTTTT. Translation: CASMGEGANTGELFF. The chain links TRBV2 to TRBJ2-2, with TRBD1 matching over 7 bases. After removal of 7 bases from V and 2 bases from J, the junction contained 7 bases not matched to a gene. CDR3 length: 15 residues. Germline loops: CDR1 SNHLY, CDR2 FYNNEI.

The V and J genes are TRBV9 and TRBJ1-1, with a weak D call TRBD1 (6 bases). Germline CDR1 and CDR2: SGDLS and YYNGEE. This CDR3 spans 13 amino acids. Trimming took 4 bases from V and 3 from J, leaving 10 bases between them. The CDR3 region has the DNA TGTGCCAGCAGCCTTTGGACAGACACTGAAGCTTTCTTT. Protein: CASSLWTDTEAFF.

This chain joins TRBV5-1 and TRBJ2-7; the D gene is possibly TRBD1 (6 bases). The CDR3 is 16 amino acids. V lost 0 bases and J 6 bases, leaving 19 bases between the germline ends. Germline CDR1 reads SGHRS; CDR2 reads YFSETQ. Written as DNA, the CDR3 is TGCGCCAGCAGCTTGGCCCTGGGGGCAGGTTGGGCCGAGCAGTACTTC. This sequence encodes CASSLALGAGWAEQYF.

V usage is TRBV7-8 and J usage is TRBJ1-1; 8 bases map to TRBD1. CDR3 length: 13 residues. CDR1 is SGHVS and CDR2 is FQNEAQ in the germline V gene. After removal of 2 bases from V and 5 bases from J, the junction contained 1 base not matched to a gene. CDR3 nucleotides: TGTGCCAGCAGCTTAACAGGGGGAACTGAAGCTTTCTTT. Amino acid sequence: CASSLTGGTEAFF.

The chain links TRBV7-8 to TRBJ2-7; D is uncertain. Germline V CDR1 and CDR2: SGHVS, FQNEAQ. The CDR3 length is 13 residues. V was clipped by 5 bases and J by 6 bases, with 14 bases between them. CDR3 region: CASSPTRAGEQYF. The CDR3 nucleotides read TGTGCCAGCAGCCCTACCCGAGCTGGCGAGCAGTACTTC.

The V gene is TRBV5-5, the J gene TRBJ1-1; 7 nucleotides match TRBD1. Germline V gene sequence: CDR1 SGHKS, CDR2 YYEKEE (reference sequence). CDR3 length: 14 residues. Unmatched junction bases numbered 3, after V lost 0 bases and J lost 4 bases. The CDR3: CASSLVSGGTEAFF. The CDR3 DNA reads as TGTGCCAGCAGCTTGGTCTCAGGGGGCACTGAAGCTTTCTTT.